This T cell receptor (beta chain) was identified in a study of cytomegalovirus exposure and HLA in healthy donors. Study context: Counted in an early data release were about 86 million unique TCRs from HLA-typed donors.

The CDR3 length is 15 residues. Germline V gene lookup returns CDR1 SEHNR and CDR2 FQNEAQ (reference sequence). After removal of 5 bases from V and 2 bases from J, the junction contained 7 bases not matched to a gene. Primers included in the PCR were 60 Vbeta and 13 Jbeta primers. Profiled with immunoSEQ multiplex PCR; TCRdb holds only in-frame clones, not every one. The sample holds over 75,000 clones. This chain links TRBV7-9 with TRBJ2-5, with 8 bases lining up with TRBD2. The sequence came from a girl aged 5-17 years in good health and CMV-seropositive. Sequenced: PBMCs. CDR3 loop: CASSGGGNRQETQYF. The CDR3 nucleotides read TGTGCCAGCAGCGGCGGGGGGAATCGGCAAGAGACCCAGTACTTC.